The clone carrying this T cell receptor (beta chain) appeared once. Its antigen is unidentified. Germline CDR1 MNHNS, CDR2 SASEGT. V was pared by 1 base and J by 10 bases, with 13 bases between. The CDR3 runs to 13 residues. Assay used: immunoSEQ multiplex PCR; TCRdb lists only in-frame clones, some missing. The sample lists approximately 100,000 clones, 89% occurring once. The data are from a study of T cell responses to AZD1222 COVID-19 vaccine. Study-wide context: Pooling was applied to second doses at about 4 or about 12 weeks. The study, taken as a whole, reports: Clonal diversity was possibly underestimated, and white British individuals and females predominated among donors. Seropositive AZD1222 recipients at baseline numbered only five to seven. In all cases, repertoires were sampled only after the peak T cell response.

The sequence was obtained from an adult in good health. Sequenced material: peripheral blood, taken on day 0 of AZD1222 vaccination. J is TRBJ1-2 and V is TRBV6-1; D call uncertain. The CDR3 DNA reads TGTGCCAGCAGTGAAGTTTTAGCCTCCACCTACACCTTC. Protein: CASSEVLASTYTF.